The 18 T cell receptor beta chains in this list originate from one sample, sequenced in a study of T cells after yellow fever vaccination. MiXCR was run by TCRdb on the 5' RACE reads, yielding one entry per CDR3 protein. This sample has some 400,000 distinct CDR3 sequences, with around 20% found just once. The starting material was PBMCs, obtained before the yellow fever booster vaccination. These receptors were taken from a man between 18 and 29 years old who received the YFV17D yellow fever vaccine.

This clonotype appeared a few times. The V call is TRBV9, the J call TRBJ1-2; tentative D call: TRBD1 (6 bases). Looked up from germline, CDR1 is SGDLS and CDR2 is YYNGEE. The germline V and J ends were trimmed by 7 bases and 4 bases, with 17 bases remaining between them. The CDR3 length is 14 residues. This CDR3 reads CASGDRRTTYGYTF. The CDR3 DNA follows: TGTGCCAGCGGAGACAGGCGGACGACCTATGGCTACACCTTC.

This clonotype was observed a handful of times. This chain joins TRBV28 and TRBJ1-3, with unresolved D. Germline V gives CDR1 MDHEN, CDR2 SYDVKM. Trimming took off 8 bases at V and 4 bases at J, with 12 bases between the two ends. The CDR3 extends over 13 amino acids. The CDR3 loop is CASGSGFGNTIYF. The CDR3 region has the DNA TGTGCCAGCGGGTCCGGGTTCGGAAACACCATATATTTT.

The CDR3 reads CASSQGGDSYSNQPQHF. The CDR3 DNA is TGTGCCAGCAGCCAAGGAGGTGACAGTTATAGCAATCAGCCCCAGCATTTT. The V call is TRBV3-1, the J call TRBJ1-5; tentatively, D is TRBD1 (5 bases). There are 17 residues in the CDR3. V gave up 1 base and J gave up 0 bases, with 13 bases separating them. Germline V CDR1 and CDR2: LGHDT, YNNKEL (reference sequence).

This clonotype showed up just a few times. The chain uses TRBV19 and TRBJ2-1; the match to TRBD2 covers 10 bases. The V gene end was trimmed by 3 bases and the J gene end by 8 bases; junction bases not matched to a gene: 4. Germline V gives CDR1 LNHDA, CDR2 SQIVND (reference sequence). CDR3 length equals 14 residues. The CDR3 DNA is TGTGCCAGTAGTATTGAGCGGGGGGGTTATGAGCAGTTCTTC. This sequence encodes CASSIERGGYEQFF.

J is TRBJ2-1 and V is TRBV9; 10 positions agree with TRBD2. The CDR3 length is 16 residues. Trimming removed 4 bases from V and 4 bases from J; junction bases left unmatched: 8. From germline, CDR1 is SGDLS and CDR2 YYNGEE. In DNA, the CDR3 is TGTGCCAGCAGCAGAGGAAGCGGGGGGGATTACAATGAGCAGTTCTTC. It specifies CASSRGSGGDYNEQFF.

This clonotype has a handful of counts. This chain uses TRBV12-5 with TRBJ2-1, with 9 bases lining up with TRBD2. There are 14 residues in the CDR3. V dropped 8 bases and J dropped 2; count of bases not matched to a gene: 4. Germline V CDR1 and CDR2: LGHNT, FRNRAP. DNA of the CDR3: TGTGCTAGTCGTGCGGGGGGGCCCTACAATGAGCAGTTCTTC. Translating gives CASRAGGPYNEQFF.

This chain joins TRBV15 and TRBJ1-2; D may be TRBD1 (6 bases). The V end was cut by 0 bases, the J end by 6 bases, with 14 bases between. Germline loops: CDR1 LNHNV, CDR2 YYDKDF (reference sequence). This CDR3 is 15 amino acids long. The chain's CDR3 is CATSRDPKGGNGYTF. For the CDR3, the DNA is TGTGCCACCAGCAGAGATCCAAAAGGGGGAAATGGCTACACCTTC.

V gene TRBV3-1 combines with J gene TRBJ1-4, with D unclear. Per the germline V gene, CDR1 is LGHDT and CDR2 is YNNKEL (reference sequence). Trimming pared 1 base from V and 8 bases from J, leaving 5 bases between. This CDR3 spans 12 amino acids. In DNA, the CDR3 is TGTGCCAGCAGCCAAGCCGAAGAAAAACTGTTTTTT. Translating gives CASSQAEEKLFF.

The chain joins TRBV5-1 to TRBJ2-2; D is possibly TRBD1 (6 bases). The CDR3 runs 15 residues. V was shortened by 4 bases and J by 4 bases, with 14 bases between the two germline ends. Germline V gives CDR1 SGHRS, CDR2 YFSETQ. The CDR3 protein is CASSKRTDLTGELFF. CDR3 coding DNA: TGCGCCAGCAGCAAACGGACAGATCTCACCGGGGAGCTGTTTTTT.

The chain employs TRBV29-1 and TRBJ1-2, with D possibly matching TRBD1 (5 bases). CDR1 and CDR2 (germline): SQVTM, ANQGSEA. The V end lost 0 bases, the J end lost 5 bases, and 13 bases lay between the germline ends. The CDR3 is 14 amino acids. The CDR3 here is CSVEDVQGGYGYTF. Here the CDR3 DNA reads TGCAGCGTTGAAGATGTGCAGGGCGGATATGGCTACACCTTC.

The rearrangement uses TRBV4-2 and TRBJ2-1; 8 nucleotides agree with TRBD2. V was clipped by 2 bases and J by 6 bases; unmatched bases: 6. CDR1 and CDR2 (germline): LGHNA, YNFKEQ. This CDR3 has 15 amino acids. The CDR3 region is CASSQFSGVTNEQFF. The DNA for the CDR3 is TGTGCCAGCAGCCAATTTAGCGGGGTGACCAATGAGCAGTTCTTC.

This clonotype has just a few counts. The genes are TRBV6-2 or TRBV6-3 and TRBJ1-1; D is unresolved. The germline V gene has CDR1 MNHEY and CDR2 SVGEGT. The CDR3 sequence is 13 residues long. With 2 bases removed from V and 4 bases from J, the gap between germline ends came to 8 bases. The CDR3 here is CASSYGWGTEAFF. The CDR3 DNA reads TGTGCCAGCAGTTACGGGTGGGGCACTGAAGCTTTCTTT.

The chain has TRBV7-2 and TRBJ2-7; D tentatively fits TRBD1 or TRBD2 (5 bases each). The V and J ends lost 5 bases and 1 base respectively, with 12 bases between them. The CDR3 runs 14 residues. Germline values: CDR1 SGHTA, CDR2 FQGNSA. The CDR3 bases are TGTGCCAGCAGCCAGGGACGGACTTCCTACGAGCAGTACTTC. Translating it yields CASSQGRTSYEQYF.

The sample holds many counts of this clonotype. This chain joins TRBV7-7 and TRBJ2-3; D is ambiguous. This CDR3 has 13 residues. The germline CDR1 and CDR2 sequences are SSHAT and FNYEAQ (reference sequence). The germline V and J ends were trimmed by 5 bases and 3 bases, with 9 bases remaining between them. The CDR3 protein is CASSPSRTDTQYF. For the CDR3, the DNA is TGTGCCAGCAGCCCCTCCCGTACAGATACGCAGTATTTT.

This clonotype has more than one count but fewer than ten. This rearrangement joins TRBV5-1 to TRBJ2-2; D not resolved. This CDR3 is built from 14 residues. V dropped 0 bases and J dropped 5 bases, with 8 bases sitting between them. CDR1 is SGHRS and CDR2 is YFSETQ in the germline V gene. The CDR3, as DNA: TGCGCCAGCAGCTTGGCCGGTAGGACCGGGGAGCTGTTTTTT. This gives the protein CASSLAGRTGELFF.

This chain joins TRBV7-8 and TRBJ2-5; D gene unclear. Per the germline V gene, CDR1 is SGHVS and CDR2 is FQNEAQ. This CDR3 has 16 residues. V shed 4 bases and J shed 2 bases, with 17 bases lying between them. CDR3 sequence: CASSYQARAIQETQYF. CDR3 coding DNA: TGTGCCAGCAGCTACCAAGCCCGGGCGATTCAAGAGACCCAGTACTTC.

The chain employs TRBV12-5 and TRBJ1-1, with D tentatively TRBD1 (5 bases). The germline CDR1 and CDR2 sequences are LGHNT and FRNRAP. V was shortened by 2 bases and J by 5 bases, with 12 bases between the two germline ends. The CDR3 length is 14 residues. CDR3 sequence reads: CASGLLGGETEAFF. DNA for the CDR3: TGTGCTAGTGGTTTGCTGGGGGGGGAGACTGAAGCTTTCTTT.

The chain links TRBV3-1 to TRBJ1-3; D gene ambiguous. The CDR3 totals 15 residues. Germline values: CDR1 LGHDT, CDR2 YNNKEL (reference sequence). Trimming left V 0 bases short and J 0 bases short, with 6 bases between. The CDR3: CASSQEGISGNTIYF. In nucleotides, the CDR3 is TGTGCCAGCAGCCAAGAGGGTATCTCTGGAAACACCATATATTTT.